One sample yielded the 25 T cell receptor beta chains listed below, sequenced in a study of early T cells in non-severe SARS-CoV-2 infection. From the 5' RACE reads, TCRdb called clonotypes with MiXCR, one entry per CDR3 protein. The sample has some 28,000 distinct CDR3 sequences, under 6% seen once. The sample was whole blood. The origin of the receptors is an adult who was a healthcare worker with PCR-confirmed SARS-CoV-2 infection or an uninfected control (not recorded which).

This clonotype has at least ten counts. The chain is built from TRBV3-1 and TRBJ2-1; no definite D call. CDR3 size: 13 residues. Trimming pared 1 base from V and 8 bases from J, leaving 9 bases between. Germline assignment: CDR1 LGHDT and CDR2 YNNKEL (reference sequence). For the CDR3, the DNA is TGTGCCAGCAGCCAAGGGTCCTTAGATGAGCAGTTCTTC. Amino acid sequence: CASSQGSLDEQFF.

The V call is TRBV4-1, the J call TRBJ2-1; a possible D gene is TRBD2 (5 bases). This CDR3 is built from 15 residues. V lost 3 bases, J lost 5 bases, and 14 bases lay in between. The germline gives CDR1 MGHRA, CDR2 YSYEKL. The CDR3: CASSHPLVNDNEQFF. The CDR3 DNA reads as TGCGCCAGCAGCCACCCACTAGTGAATGACAATGAGCAGTTCTTC.

This clonotype was recorded at least ten times. This chain joins TRBV6-5 and TRBJ1-1; 7 nucleotides line up with TRBD1. V was pared by 4 bases and J by 4 bases, with 6 bases of the junction left unmatched. Per the germline V gene, CDR1 is MNHEY and CDR2 is SVGAGI. This CDR3 spans 14 amino acids. The CDR3 reads CASSLAGGSTEAFF. As DNA, the CDR3 is TGTGCCAGCAGTTTGGCAGGGGGATCCACTGAAGCTTTCTTT.

This clonotype has ten or more counts. V gene TRBV2 combines with J gene TRBJ2-1; D gene uncertain. CDR1 and CDR2 from the germline V gene are SNHLY and FYNNEI. This CDR3 spans 10 amino acids. V dropped 3 bases and J dropped 9 bases, with 3 bases sitting between them. CDR3 region: CASSDREQFF. The DNA of the CDR3 is TGTGCCAGCAGTGACCGTGAGCAGTTCTTC.

At least ten counts were recorded for this clonotype. V is TRBV28 and J is TRBJ2-1, with TRBD1 matching over 7 bases. Trimming removed 4 bases from V and 8 bases from J; junction bases left unmatched: 17. Germline V gene lookup returns CDR1 MDHEN and CDR2 SYDVKM. The CDR3 extends over 17 amino acids. Here the CDR3 DNA reads TGTGCCAGCAGTTCCATCTCCCCTTACAGGGGATTGGATGAGCAGTTCTTC. Translation: CASSSISPYRGLDEQFF.

Comment on this clonotype: This could be a read error, since a much larger clone is one nucleotide away. The chain carries TRBV29-1 and TRBJ1-5; no clear D. This CDR3 contains 13 residues. Germline CDR1 and CDR2: SQVTM and ANQGSEA. V shed 7 bases and J shed 2 bases, with 12 bases lying between them. In DNA, the CDR3 is TGCAGCGCTGAGGAGGGTGGCAATCAGCCCCAGCATTTT. The encoded protein is CSAEEGGNQPQHF.

In its sample, this clonotype was seen many times. The genes are TRBV2 and TRBJ2-7; 9 bases fit TRBD1. The CDR3 is 15 residues long. Trimming took 6 bases from V and 5 from J; bases not matched to a gene: 11. Germline V gene lookup returns CDR1 SNHLY and CDR2 FYNNEI. For the CDR3, the DNA is TGTGCCAGCAGGACCCGGGACAGGGTAGTGCACGAGCAGTACTTC. Its translation: CASRTRDRVVHEQYF.

The rearrangement uses TRBV7-3 and TRBJ2-3; D possibly uses TRBD1 or TRBD2 (5 bases each). V was cut by 4 bases and J by 2 bases, with 10 bases left in between. Germline V gene sequence: CDR1 SGHTA, CDR2 FQGTGA. The CDR3 is made up of 14 amino acids. CDR3 nucleotide sequence: TGTGCCAGCAGCTCGGGACCTATCACAGATACGCAGTATTTT. Residues: CASSSGPITDTQYF.

This clonotype was counted at least ten times. The J gene is TRBJ2-3, the V gene TRBV7-2, with D maybe TRBD2 (6 bases). V dropped 5 bases and J dropped 1 base, with 16 bases sitting between them. This CDR3 is 16 amino acids long. The germline V gene encodes CDR1 SGHTA and CDR2 FQGNSA. The CDR3 DNA reads as TGTGCCAGCAGCGTTGGAGGGGCGGGCGGCACAGATACGCAGTATTTT. Its protein product is CASSVGGAGGTDTQYF.

This clonotype was detected many times. The genes are TRBV20-1 and TRBJ1-2; D is ambiguous. The CDR3 spans 11 residues. V shed 7 bases and J shed 4 bases, with 10 bases lying between them. CDR1 DFQATT and CDR2 SNEGSKA come from the germline V gene (reference sequence). The CDR3 loop reads CSVDRPYGYTF. The CDR3 DNA sequence: TGCAGTGTCGACCGGCCCTATGGCTACACCTTC.

This clonotype was picked up many times. The gene calls are TRBV12-3 or TRBV12-4 and TRBJ1-1, with 7 bases that match TRBD1. There are 13 residues in the CDR3. J lost 8 bases, V lost 3 bases, and 6 bases had no gene match. The CDR3 here is CASSFSGTVEAFF. The CDR3 bases are TGTGCCAGCAGTTTTTCCGGGACAGTAGAAGCTTTCTTT.

At least ten counts were recorded for this clonotype. The V call is TRBV6-4, the J call TRBJ2-3, with a possible D match to TRBD2 (7 bases). The CDR3 sequence is 15 residues long. Looked up from germline, CDR1 is MRHNA and CDR2 is SNTAGT. V lost 2 bases and J 0 bases, leaving 9 bases between the germline ends. The CDR3 here is CASSDGGASTDTQYF. The CDR3 bases are TGTGCCAGCAGTGACGGGGGGGCTAGCACAGATACGCAGTATTTT.

In its sample, this clonotype was seen many times. The chain joins TRBV6-6 to TRBJ2-3; D is unresolved. V lost 7 bases to trimming and J lost 4 bases, with 6 bases between them. The V gene's germline CDR1 is MNHNY and CDR2 SVGAGI (reference sequence). CDR3 size: 11 residues. The CDR3 DNA sequence: TGTGCCAGCATTGTAGCAGATACGCAGTATTTT. Its translation: CASIVADTQYF.

This clonotype was detected many times. The CDR3 region has the DNA TGCGCCAGCAGCCAAGTCGCGCGTGGGGAGCAGTACTTC. Translation: CASSQVARGEQYF. This chain connects TRBV4-3 to TRBJ2-7; the D is unclear. The CDR3 has 13 residues. The V end was cut by 1 base, the J end by 7 bases, with 11 bases between. Per the germline V gene, CDR1 is LGHNA and CDR2 is YSLEER.

The J gene is TRBJ2-2, the V gene TRBV27; 12 positions match TRBD2. The CDR3 has 15 residues. From germline, CDR1 is MNHEY and CDR2 SMNVEV (reference sequence). Trimming cost V 5 bases and J 5 bases; bases outside gene matches: 3. The CDR3 region has the DNA TGTGCCAGCAGTCCCGGACTAGCGGGGACCGGGGAGCTGTTTTTT. Protein: CASSPGLAGTGELFF.

This clonotype was seen at least ten times. The chain carries TRBV20-1 and TRBJ1-1; D gene unclear. Germline V gives CDR1 DFQATT, CDR2 SNEGSKA (reference sequence). The CDR3 length is 16 residues. Between the trimmed V and J ends, which lost 0 bases and 2 bases, there was a span of 16 bases. For the CDR3, the DNA is TGCAGTGCTAGAGACGGGAAAACCCCTGGAAACACTGAAGCTTTCTTT. This encodes CSARDGKTPGNTEAFF.

This clonotype was seen repeatedly, ten times or more. The chain joins TRBV4-3 to TRBJ1-1; weak D call: TRBD1 (5 bases). The germline gives CDR1 LGHNA, CDR2 YSLEER. There are 15 residues in the CDR3. V lost 0 bases, J lost 4 bases, and 12 bases lay in between. CDR3 protein: CASSQDFRGGTEAFF. Written as DNA, the CDR3 is TGCGCCAGCAGCCAAGATTTTCGGGGGGGCACTGAAGCTTTCTTT.

This clonotype showed up many times. V is TRBV30 and J is TRBJ2-3, with D perhaps matching TRBD2 (5 bases). Trimming left V 0 bases short and J 0 bases short, with 10 bases between. CDR3 size: 15 residues. In germline, CDR1 is GTSNPN, CDR2 SVGIG (reference sequence). The CDR3 sequence is CAWSVASGSTDTQYF. The CDR3 bases are TGTGCCTGGAGTGTGGCAAGCGGCAGCACAGATACGCAGTATTTT.

This clonotype showed up many times. V gene TRBV7-8 combines with J gene TRBJ2-1; TRBD2 matches 14 bases. Trimming cost V 3 bases and J 3 bases; bases outside gene matches: 7. The germline CDR1 and CDR2 sequences are SGHVS and FQNEAQ. The CDR3 has 18 amino acids. The CDR3 DNA follows: TGTGCCAGCAGCTTGGGACTAGCGGGGGTTCTGGTCTACAATGAGCAGTTCTTC. It specifies CASSLGLAGVLVYNEQFF.

The rearrangement links TRBV19 to TRBJ1-5; D is undetermined. V lost 2 bases and J lost 9, with 8 bases in between. CDR1 and CDR2 (germline): LNHDA, SQIVND (reference sequence). The CDR3 totals 12 residues. In DNA form, the CDR3 reads TGTGCCAGTAGTATAAATCCGCTGCCCCAGCATTTT. This translates into CASSINPLPQHF.

This clonotype has ten or more counts. The CDR3 region is CASATGRGNTGELFF. The DNA of the CDR3 is TGTGCCAGCGCAACAGGGAGGGGAAACACCGGGGAGCTGTTTTTT. The gene calls are TRBV25-1 and TRBJ2-2; TRBD2 might be the D (7 bases). Germline lookup yields CDR1 MGHDK and CDR2 SYGVNS. This CDR3 comprises 15 residues. The V end lost 8 bases, the J end lost 2 bases, and 15 bases lay between the germline ends.

This clonotype was seen repeatedly, ten times or more. The chain is built from TRBV7-8 and TRBJ1-4, with D uncertain. Germline CDR1 SGHVS, CDR2 FQNEAQ. The CDR3 extends over 12 amino acids. V lost 5 bases to trimming and J lost 8 bases, with 9 bases between them. The CDR3 protein is CASSDQTEKLFF. The CDR3 coding sequence is TGTGCCAGCAGCGACCAGACAGAAAAACTGTTTTTT.

The chain couples TRBV5-1 to TRBJ1-1; D possibly corresponds to TRBD1 (5 bases). V lost 4 bases and J lost 0, with 10 bases in between. In germline, CDR1 is SGHRS, CDR2 YFSETQ. The CDR3 is 14 residues long. CDR3 sequence reads: CASSHDRMNTEAFF. The CDR3 DNA follows: TGCGCCAGCAGCCACGACAGAATGAACACTGAAGCTTTCTTT.

The chain has TRBV12-3 or TRBV12-4 and TRBJ1-5; possible D gene TRBD1, 5 bases. The CDR3 length is 14 residues. V lost 6 bases to trimming and J lost 4 bases, with 13 bases between them. The CDR3 nucleotides are TGTGCCAGCAGCCCTGACAGTCAAAATCAGCCCCAGCATTTT. This sequence encodes CASSPDSQNQPQHF.

This clonotype came up many times. The chain is built from TRBV2 and TRBJ2-1; D assignment may be TRBD1 or TRBD2 (5 bases each). V was pared by 6 bases and J by 7 bases, with 19 bases between. Germline CDR1 is SNHLY and CDR2 is FYNNEI. The CDR3 totals 15 residues. CDR3 sequence: CASSAVAGRANEQFF. The CDR3 coding sequence is TGTGCCAGCAGCGCAGTCGCGGGCAGGGCGAATGAGCAGTTCTTC.